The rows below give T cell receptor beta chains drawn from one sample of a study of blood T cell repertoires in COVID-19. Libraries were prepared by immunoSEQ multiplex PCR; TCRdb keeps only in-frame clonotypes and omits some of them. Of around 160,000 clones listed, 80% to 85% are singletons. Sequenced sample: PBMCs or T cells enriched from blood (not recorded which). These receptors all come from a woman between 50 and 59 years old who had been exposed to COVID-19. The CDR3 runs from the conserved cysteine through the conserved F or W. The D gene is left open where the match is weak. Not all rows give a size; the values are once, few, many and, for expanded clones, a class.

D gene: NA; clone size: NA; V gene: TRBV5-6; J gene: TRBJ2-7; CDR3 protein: CASRRVPGEQYF; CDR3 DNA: TGTGCCAGCAGGCGGGTCCCCGGGGAGCAGTACTTC
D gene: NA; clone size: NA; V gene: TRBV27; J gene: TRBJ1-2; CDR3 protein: CASSSSSGTTRYGYTF; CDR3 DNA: TGTGCCAGCAGTTCCTCCTCCGGGACTACTCGGTATGGCTACACCTTC
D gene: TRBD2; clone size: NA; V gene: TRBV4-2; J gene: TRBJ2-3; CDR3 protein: CASSQVQTSGRLTDTQYF; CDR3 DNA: TGTGCCAGCAGCCAAGTTCAGACTAGCGGGAGGCTCACAGATACGCAGTATTTT
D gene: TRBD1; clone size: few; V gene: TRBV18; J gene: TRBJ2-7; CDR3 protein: CASSLDTGDHEQYF; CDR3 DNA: TGTGCCAGCTCCTTGGACACAGGGGACCACGAGCAGTACTTC
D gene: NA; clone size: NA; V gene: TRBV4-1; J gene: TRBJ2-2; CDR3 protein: CASSQERGTGELFF; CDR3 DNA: TGCGCCAGCAGCCAAGAGCGGGGAACCGGGGAGCTGTTTTTT
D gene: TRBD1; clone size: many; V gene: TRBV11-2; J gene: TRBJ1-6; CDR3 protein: CASSSPTGSSYNSPLHF; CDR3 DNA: TGTGCCAGCAGCTCACCGACAGGGAGCTCCTATAATTCACCCCTCCACTTT
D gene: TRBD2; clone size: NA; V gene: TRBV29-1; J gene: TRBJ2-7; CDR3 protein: CSVRSRVAGGNEQYF; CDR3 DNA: TGCAGCGTCCGCTCCCGGGTAGCGGGAGGGAACGAGCAGTACTTC
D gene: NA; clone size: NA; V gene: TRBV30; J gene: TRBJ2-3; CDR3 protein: CAWSVSTDTQYF; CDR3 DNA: TGTGCCTGGAGTGTTTCGACAGATACGCAGTATTTT
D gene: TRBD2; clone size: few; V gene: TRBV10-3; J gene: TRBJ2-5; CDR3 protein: CASSRGGQETQYF; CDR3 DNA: TGTGCCAGTAGCCGGGGGGGACAAGAGACCCAGTACTTC
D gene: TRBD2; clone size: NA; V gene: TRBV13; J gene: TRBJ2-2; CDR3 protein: CASSRGGLDTGELFF; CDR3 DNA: TGTGCCAGCAGCCGGGGGGGACTTGACACCGGGGAGCTGTTTTTT
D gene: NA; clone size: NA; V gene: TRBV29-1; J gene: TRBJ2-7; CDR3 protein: CSVSQGGEQYF; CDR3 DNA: TGCAGCGTATCGCAGGGTGGGGAGCAGTACTTC
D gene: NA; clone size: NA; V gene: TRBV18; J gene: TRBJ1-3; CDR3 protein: CASSRVGGNTIYF; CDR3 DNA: TGTGCCAGCTCCCGCGTGGGCGGAAACACCATATATTTT
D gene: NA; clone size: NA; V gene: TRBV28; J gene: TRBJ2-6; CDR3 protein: CASSFRKGTGANVLTF; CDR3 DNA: TGTGCCAGCAGCTTTCGGAAGGGGACTGGGGCCAACGTCCTGACTTTC
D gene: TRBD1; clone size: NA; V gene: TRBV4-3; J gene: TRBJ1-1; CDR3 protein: CASSPDRESNTEAFF; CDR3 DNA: TGCGCCAGCAGCCCAGACAGGGAATCGAACACTGAAGCTTTCTTT
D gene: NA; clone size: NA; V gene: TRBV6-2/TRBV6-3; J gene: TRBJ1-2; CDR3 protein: CASSADFIGYTF; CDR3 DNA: TGTGCCAGCAGTGCGGATTTCATTGGCTACACCTTC
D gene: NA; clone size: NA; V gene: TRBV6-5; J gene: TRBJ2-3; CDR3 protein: CASSLGVGTDTQYF; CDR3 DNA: TGTGCCAGCAGTTTGGGAGTTGGAACAGATACGCAGTATTTT
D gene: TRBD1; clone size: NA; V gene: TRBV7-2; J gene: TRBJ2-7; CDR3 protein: CASSSWRQGAYEQYF; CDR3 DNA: TGTGCCAGCAGTTCATGGAGACAGGGGGCTTACGAGCAGTACTTC
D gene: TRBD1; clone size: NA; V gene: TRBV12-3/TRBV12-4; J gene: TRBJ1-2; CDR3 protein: CASRSTGANGYTF; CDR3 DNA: TGTGCCAGCAGATCGACAGGGGCTAATGGCTACACCTTC
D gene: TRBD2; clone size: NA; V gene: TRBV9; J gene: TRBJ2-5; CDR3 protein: CASSVGGREGETQYF; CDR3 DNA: TGTGCCAGCAGCGTAGGCGGGAGGGAAGGAGAGACCCAGTACTTC
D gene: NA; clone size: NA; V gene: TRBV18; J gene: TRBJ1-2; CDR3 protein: CASSPRDSTNYGYTF; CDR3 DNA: TGTGCCAGCTCACCTCGCGACAGTACTAACTATGGCTACACCTTC
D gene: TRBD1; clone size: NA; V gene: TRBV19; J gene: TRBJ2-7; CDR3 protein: CASSAGQVSYEQYF; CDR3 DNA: TGTGCCAGTAGTGCGGGACAGGTCTCCTACGAGCAGTACTTC
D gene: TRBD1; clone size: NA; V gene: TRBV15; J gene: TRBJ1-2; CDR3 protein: CATSRIGGPGTGAFYTF; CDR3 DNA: TGTGCCACCAGCAGAATTGGGGGCCCCGGGACAGGGGCCTTCTACACCTTC
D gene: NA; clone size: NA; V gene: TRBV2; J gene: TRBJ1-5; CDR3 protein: CASSGAGGSNQPQHF; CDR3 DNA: TGTGCCAGCAGTGGCGCGGGTGGAAGCAATCAGCCCCAGCATTTT
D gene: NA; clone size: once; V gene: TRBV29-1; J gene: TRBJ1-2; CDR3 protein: CSVEGRAGGLLYGYTF; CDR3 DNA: TGCAGCGTTGAAGGACGGGCTGGTGGACTCCTATATGGCTACACCTTC
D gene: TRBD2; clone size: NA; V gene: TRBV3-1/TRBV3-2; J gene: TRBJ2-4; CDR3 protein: CASSQAGLAHIQYF; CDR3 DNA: TGTGCCAGCAGCCAAGCGGGACTAGCGCACATTCAGTACTTC
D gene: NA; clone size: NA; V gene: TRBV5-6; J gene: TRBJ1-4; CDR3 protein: CASSFSGTNEKLFF; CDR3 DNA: TGTGCCAGCAGCTTCTCAGGGACTAATGAAAAACTGTTTTTT
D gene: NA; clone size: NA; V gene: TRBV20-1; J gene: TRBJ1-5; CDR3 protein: CSARGGEAQHF; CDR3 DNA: TGCAGTGCTAGGGGGGGGGAAGCCCAGCATTTT
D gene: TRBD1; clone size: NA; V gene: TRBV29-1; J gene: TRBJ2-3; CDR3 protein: CSVDGRGLGDTQYF; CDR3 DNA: TGCAGCGTTGACGGCAGGGGGCTAGGTGATACGCAGTATTTT
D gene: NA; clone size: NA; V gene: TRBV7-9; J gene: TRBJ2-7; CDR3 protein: CASSLEGEQDEQYF; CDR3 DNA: TGTGCCAGCAGCTTAGAAGGGGAACAGGACGAGCAGTACTTC
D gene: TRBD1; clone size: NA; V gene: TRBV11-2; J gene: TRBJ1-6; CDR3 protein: CASSTQTGSSPLHF; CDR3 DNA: TGTGCCAGCAGCACACAGACAGGGAGTTCACCCCTCCACTTT
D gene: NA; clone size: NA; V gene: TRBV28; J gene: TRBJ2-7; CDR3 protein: CASSLKGAFYEQYF; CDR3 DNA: TGTGCCAGCAGTTTAAAAGGGGCTTTCTACGAGCAGTACTTC
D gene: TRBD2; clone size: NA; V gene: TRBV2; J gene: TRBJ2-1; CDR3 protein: CASIPGLAVYNEQFF; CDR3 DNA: TGTGCCAGCATTCCGGGACTAGCGGTTTACAATGAGCAGTTCTTC
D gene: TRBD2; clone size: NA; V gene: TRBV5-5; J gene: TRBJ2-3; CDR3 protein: CASSSSEGSGGTDTQYF; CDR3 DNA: TGTGCCAGCAGTTCGTCCGAGGGGAGCGGGGGTACAGATACGCAGTATTTT
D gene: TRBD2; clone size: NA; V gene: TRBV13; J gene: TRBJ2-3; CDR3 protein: CASSTRTSGGSYTQYF; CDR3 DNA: TGTGCCAGCAGCACCCGGACTAGCGGGGGGTCGTATACGCAGTATTTT
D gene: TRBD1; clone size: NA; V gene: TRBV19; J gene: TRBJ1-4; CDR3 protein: CASSSRQGAGGDEKLFF; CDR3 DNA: TGTGCCAGTAGCAGCCGACAGGGGGCTGGCGGAGATGAAAAACTGTTTTTT
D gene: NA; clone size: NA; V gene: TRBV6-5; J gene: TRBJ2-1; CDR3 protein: CAPYYNEQFF; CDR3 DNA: TGTGCCCCTTATTACAATGAGCAGTTCTTC
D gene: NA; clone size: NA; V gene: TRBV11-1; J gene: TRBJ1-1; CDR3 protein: CASSLSQSATEAFF; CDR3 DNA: TGTGCCAGCAGCTTAAGCCAGTCAGCGACTGAAGCTTTCTTT
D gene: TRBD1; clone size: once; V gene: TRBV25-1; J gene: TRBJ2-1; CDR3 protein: CASGKPGTGANEQFF; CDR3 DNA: TGTGCCAGCGGAAAACCCGGGACAGGGGCTAATGAGCAGTTCTTC
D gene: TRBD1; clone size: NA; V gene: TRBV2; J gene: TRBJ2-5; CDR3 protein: CASSAGQTYQETQYF; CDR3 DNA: TGTGCCAGCAGTGCGGGACAGACTTACCAAGAGACCCAGTACTTC
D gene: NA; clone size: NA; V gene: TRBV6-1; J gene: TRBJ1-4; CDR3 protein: CASSEQQILNEKLFF; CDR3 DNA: TGTGCCAGCAGTGAACAACAGATCCTTAATGAAAAACTGTTTTTT
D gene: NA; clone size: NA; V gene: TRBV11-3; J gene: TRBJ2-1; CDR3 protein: CASSLGGYNEQFF; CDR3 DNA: TGTGCCAGCAGCTTAGGAGGCTACAATGAGCAGTTCTTC
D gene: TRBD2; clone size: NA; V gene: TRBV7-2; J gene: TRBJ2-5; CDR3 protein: CASSLGPPREATQETQYF; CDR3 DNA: TGTGCCAGCAGCTTAGGCCCTCCGCGGGAGGCGACTCAAGAGACCCAGTACTTC
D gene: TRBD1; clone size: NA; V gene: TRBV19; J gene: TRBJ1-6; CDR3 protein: CASRQGLNNSPLHF; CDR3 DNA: TGTGCCAGTCGACAGGGTTTGAACAATTCACCCCTCCACTTT
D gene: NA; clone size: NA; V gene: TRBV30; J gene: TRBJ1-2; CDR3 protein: CAWNDGEDYGYTF; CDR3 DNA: TGTGCCTGGAACGACGGGGAGGACTATGGCTACACCTTC
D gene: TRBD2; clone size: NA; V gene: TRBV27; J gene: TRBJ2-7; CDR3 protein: CASSLLSGGTHYEQYF; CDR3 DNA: TGTGCCAGCAGTTTGTTGAGCGGGGGGACTCACTACGAGCAGTACTTC
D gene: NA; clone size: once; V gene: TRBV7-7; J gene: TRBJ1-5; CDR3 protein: CASSLGLVGLRGGILNQPQHF; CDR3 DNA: TGTGCCAGCAGCTTAGGCCTCGTTGGGCTTAGGGGCGGGATACTCAATCAGCCCCAGCATTTT
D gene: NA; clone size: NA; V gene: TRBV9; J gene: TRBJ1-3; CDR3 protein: CASSVGARGSGNTIYF; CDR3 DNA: TGTGCCAGCAGCGTAGGGGCCAGGGGCTCTGGAAACACCATATATTTT
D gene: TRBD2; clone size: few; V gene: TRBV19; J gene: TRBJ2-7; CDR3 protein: CASSSLGGSNEQYF; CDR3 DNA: TGTGCCAGTAGTAGCTTGGGCGGGAGTAACGAGCAGTACTTC
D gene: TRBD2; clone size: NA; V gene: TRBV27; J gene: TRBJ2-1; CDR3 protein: CASASGSGRYNEQFF; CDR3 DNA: TGTGCCAGCGCCTCCGGCAGCGGGAGGTACAATGAGCAGTTCTTC